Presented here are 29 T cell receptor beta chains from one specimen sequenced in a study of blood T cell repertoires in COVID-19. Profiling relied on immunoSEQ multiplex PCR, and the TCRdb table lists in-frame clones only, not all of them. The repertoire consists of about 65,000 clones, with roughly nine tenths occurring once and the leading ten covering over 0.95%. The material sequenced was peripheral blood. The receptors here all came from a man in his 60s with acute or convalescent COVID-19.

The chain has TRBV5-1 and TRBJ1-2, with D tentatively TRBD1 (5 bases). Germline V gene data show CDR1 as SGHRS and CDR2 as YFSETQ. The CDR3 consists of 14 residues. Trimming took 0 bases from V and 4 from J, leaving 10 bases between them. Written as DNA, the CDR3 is TGCGCCAGCAGCTTGGACAGCGGGACCTATGGCTACACCTTC. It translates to CASSLDSGTYGYTF.

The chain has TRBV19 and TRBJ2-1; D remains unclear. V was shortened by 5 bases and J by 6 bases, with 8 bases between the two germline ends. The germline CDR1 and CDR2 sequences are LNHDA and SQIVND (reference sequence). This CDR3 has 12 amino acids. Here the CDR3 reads CASSVVANEQFF. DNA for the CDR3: TGTGCCAGTAGTGTGGTAGCCAATGAGCAGTTCTTC.

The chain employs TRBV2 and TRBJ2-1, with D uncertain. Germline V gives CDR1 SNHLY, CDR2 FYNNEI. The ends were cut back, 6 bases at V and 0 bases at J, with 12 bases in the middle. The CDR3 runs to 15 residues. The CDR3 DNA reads TGTGCCAGCAGAGTCAACCGCGCCTCCTACAATGAGCAGTTCTTC. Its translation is CASRVNRASYNEQFF.

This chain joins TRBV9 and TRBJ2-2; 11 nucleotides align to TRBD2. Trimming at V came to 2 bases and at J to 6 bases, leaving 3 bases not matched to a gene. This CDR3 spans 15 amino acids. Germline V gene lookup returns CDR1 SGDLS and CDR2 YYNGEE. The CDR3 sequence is CASSVSGGASGELFF. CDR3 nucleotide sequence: TGTGCCAGCAGCGTTAGCGGGGGGGCCTCCGGGGAGCTGTTTTTT.

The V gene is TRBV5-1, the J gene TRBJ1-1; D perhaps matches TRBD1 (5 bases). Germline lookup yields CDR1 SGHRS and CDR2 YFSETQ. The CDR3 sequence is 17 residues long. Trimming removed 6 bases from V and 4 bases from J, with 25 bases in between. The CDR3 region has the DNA TGCGCCAGCACGGGACTTCGGGAGCTTGGATCTCGCACTGAAGCTTTCTTT. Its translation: CASTGLRELGSRTEAFF.

The CDR3 is CASSQGATTQWGEQFF. For the CDR3, the DNA is TGTGCCAGCAGCCAGGGGGCAACCACCCAATGGGGGGAGCAGTTCTTC. This chain links TRBV3-1 (or the pseudogene TRBV3-2) with TRBJ2-1, with a weak D call TRBD1 (6 bases). Germline-derived CDR1 and CDR2 are LGHDT and YNNKEL (reference sequence). The CDR3 covers 16 residues. V lost 3 bases to trimming and J lost 10 bases, with 22 bases between them.

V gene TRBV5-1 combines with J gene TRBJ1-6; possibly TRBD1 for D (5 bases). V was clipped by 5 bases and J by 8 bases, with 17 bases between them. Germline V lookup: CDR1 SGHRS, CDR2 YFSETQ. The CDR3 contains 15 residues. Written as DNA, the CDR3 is TGCGCCAGCAGACTCGACAGCGAGGTATATTCACCCCTCCACTTT. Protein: CASRLDSEVYSPLHF.

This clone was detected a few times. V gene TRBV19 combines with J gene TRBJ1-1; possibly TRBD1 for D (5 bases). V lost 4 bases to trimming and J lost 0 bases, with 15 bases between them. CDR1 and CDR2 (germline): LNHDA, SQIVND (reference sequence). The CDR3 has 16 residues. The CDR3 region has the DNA TGTGCCAGTAGTAACCTGGTCAGGGCCGTGAACACTGAAGCTTTCTTT. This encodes CASSNLVRAVNTEAFF.

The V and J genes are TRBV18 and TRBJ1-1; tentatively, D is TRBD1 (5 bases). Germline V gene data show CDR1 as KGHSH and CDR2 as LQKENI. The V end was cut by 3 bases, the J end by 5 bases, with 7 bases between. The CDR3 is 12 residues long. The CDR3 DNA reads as TGTGCCAGCTCACCTAGACAGACTGAAGCTTTCTTT. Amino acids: CASSPRQTEAFF.

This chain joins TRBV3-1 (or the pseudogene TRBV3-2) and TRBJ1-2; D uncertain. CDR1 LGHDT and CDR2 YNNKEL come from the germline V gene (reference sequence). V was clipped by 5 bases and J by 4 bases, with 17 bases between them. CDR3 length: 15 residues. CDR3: CASSAGIAGTYGYTF. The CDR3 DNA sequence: TGTGCCAGCAGCGCGGGGATCGCAGGTACCTATGGCTACACCTTC.

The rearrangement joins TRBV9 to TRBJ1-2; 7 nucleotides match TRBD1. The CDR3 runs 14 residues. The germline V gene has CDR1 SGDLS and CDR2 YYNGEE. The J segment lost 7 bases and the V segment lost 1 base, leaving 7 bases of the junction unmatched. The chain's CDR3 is CASSVRGTAGGYTF. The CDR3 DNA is TGTGCCAGCAGCGTAAGGGGGACAGCTGGTGGCTACACCTTC.

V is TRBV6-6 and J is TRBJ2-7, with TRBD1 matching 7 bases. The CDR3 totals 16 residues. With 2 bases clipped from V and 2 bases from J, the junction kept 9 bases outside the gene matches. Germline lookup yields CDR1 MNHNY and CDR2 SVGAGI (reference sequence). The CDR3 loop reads CASSYLGRGSAYEQYF. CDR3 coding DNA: TGTGCCAGCAGTTACCTGGGCAGGGGGTCGGCCTACGAGCAGTACTTC.

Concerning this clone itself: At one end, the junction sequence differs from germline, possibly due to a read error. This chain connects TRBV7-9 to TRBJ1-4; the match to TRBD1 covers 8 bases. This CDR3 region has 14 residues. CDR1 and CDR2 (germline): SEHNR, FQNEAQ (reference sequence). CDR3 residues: CASSLAGGNEKLFF. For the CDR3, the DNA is TGTGCCAGCAGCCTAGCAGGGGGCAATGAAAAACTGTTTTTT.

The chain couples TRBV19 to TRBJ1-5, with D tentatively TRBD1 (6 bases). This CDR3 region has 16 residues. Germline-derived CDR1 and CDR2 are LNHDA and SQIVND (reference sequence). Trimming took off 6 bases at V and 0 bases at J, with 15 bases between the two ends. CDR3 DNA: TGTGCCAGTAGCCCTGACAGGACTTATAGCAATCAGCCCCAGCATTTT. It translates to CASSPDRTYSNQPQHF. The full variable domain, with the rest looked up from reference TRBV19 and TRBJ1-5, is DGGITQSPKYLFRKEGQNVTLSCEQNLNHDAMYWYRQDPGQGLRLIYYSQIVNDFQKGDIAEGYSVSREKKESFPLTVTSAQKNPTAFYLCASSPDRTYSNQPQHFGDGTRLSIL.

CDR3 in amino acids: CASSVAGTDNSPLHF. CDR3 coding DNA: TGTGCCAGCAGCGTAGCTGGGACAGATAATTCACCCCTCCACTTT. The chain carries TRBV9 and TRBJ1-6, with 7 bases lining up with TRBD1. This CDR3 region has 15 residues. CDR1 and CDR2 (germline): SGDLS, YYNGEE. V lost 0 bases, J lost 5 bases, and 2 bases stayed unmatched.

The CDR3 is CASSPRTPVYEQYF. The CDR3 DNA sequence: TGTGCCAGTAGCCCGAGGACTCCGGTTTACGAGCAGTACTTC. The chain carries TRBV19 and TRBJ2-7, with D perhaps TRBD2 (5 bases). The V gene lost 6 bases and the J gene lost 4 bases, with 16 bases spanning the gap. CDR1 LNHDA and CDR2 SQIVND come from the germline V gene (reference sequence). This CDR3 spans 14 amino acids.

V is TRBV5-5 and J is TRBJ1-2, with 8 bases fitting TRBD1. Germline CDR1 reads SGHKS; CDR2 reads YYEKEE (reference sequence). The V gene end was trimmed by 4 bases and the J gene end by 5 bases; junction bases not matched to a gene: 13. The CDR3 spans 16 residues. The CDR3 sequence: CASSQDRTGFYYGYTF. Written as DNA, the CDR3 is TGTGCCAGCAGCCAGGACAGGACAGGGTTTTATTATGGCTACACCTTC.

In nucleotides, the CDR3 is TGTGCCAGCAGCCGAGGGACTTTTAGCACAGATACGCAGTATTTT. Its protein product is CASSRGTFSTDTQYF. The rearrangement uses TRBV11-2 and TRBJ2-3, with D perhaps TRBD2 (6 bases). The CDR3 sequence is 15 residues long. V was cut by 5 bases and J by 0 bases, with 12 bases left in between. The germline V gene has CDR1 SGHAT and CDR2 FQNNGV.

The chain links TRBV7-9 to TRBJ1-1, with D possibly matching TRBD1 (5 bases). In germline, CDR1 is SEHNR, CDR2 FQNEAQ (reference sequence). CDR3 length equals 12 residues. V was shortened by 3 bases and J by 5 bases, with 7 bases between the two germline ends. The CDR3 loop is CASSFKGTEAFF. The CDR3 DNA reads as TGTGCCAGCAGCTTTAAGGGGACTGAAGCTTTCTTT. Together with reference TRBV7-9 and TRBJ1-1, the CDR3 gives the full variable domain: DTGVSQNPRHKITKRGQNVTFRCDPISEHNRLYWYRQTLGQGPEFLTYFQNEAQLEKSRLLSDRFSAERPKGSFSTLEIQRTEQGDSAMYLCASSFKGTEAFFGQGTRLTVV.

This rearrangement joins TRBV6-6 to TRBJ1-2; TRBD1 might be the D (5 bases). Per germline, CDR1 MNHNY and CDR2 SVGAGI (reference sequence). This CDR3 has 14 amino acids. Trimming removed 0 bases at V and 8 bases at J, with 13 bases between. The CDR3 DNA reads TGTGCCAGCAGTTACTCTGATACAGGCGGCGGCTACACCTTC. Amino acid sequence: CASSYSDTGGGYTF.

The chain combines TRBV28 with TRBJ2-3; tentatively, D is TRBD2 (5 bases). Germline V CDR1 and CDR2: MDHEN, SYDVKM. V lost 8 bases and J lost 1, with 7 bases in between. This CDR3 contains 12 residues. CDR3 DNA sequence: TGTGCCAGCTTCGGGGGCACAGATACGCAGTATTTT. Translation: CASFGGTDTQYF.

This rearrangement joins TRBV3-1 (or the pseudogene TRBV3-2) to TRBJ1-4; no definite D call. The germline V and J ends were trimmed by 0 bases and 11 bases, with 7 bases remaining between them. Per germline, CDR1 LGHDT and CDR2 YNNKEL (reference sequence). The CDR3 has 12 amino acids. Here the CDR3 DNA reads TGTGCCAGCAGCCAAGATCGAGGGAAACTGTTTTTT. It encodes CASSQDRGKLFF.

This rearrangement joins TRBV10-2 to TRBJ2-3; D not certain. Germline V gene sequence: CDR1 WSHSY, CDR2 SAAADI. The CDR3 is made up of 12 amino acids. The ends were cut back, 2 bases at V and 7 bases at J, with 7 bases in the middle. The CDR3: CASSETRYTQYF. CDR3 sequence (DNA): TGCGCCAGCAGTGAGACTCGGTATACGCAGTATTTT.

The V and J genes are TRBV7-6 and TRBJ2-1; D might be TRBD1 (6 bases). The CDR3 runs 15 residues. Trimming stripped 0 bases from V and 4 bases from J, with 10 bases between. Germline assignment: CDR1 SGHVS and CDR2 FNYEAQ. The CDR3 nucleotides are TGTGCCAGCAGCTTAGCATGGACAGCTTACAATGAGCAGTTCTTC. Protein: CASSLAWTAYNEQFF.

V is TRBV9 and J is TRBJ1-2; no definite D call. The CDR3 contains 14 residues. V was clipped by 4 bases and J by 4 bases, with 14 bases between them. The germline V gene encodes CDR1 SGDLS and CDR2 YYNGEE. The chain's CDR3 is CASSPTRGPYGYTF. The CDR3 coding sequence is TGTGCCAGCAGCCCAACCCGAGGCCCCTATGGCTACACCTTC.

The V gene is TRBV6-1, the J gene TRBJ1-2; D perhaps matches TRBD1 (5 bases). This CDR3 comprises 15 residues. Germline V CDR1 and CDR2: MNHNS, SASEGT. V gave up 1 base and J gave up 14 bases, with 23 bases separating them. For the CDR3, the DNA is TGTGCCAGCAGTGAAGTGAGGAGGGGTTCTATGAGGAATACCTTC. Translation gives CASSEVRRGSMRNTF.

The CDR3 loop is CASSRGQPGNEKLFF. The CDR3, as DNA: TGTGCCAGCAGCCGAGGACAGCCTGGAAATGAAAAACTGTTTTTT. The V gene is TRBV7-9, the J gene TRBJ1-4; TRBD1 might be the D (6 bases). The V end was cut by 5 bases, the J end by 5 bases, with 15 bases between. The CDR3 is 15 residues long. Germline assignment: CDR1 SEHNR and CDR2 FQNEAQ (reference sequence).

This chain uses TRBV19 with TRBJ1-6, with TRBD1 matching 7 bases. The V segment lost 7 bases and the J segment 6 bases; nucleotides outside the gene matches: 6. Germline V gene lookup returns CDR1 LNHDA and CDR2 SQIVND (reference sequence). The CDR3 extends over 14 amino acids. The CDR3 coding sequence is TGTGCCAGTAACAGGGACAGTCGTAATTCACCCCTCCACTTT. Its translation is CASNRDSRNSPLHF.

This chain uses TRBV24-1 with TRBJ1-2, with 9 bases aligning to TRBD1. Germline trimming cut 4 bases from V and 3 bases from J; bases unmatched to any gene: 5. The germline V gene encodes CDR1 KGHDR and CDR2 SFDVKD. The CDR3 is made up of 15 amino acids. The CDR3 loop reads CATSEAGQGDYGYTF. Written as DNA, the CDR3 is TGTGCCACCAGTGAGGCGGGACAGGGTGACTATGGCTACACCTTC.